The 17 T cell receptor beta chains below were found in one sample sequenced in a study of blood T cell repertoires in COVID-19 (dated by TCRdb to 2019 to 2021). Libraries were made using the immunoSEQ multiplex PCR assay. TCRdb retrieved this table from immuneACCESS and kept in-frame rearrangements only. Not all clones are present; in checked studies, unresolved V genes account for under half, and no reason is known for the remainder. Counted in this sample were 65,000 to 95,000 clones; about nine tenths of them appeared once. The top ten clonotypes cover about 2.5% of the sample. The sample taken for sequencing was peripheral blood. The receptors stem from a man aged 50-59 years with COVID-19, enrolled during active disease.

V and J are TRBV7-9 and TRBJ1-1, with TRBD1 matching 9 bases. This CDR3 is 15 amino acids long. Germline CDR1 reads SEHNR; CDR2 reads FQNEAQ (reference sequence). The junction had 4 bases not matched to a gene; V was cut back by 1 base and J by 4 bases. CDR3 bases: TGTGCCAGCAGCTTAGGGACAGGGGCTGGCACTGAAGCTTTCTTT. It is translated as CASSLGTGAGTEAFF.

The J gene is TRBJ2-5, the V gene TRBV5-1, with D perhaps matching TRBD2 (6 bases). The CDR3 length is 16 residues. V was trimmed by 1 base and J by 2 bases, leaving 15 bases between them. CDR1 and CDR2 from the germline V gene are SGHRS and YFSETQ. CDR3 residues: CASSLTFQGRQETQYF. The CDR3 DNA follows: TGCGCCAGCAGCTTGACCTTCCAAGGGAGGCAAGAGACCCAGTACTTC. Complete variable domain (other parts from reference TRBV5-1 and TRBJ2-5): KAGVTQTPRYLIKTRGQQVTLSCSPISGHRSVSWYQQTPGQGLQFLFEYFSETQRNKGNFPGRFSGRQFSNSRSEMNVSTLELGDSALYLCASSLTFQGRQETQYFGPGTRLLVL.

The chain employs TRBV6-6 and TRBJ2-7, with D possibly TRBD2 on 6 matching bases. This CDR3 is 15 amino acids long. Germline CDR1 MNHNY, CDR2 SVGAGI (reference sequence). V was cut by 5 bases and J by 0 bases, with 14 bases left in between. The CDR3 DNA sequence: TGTGCCAGCAGTACCCGTAGCGGTTACTCCTACGAGCAGTACGTC. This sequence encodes CASSTRSGYSYEQYV.

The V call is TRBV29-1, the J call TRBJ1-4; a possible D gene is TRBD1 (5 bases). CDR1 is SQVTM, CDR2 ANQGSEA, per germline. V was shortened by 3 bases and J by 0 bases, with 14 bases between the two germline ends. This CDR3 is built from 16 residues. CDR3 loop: CSVESQGAATNEKLFF. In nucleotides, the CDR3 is TGCAGCGTTGAGAGTCAGGGCGCCGCAACTAATGAAAAACTGTTTTTT. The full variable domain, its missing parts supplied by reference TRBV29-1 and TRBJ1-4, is SAVISQKPSRDICQRGTSLTIQCQVDSQVTMMFWYRQQPGQSLTLIATANQGSEATYESGFVIDKFPISRPNLTFSTLTVSNMSPEDSSIYLCSVESQGAATNEKLFFGSGTQLSVL.

CDR3 sequence reads: CATSPGRGGLAGSYNEQFF. CDR3 DNA sequence: TGTGCCACCAGTCCGGGGAGGGGAGGACTAGCAGGTTCCTACAATGAGCAGTTCTTC. The J gene is TRBJ2-1, the V gene TRBV24-1; 8 positions match TRBD2. The V and J ends lost 6 bases and 1 base, in that order; junction bases with no gene match: 16. The CDR3 consists of 19 residues. The germline V gene has CDR1 KGHDR and CDR2 SFDVKD.

The CDR3 region is CASSQDWTSVYNEQFF. In DNA form, the CDR3 reads TGTGCCAGCAGCCAAGATTGGACTAGCGTCTACAATGAGCAGTTCTTC. The chain combines TRBV4-2 with TRBJ2-1; 9 nucleotides align to TRBD2. This CDR3 contains 16 residues. V lost 0 bases, J lost 3 bases, and 3 bases stayed unmatched. Germline CDR1 is LGHNA and CDR2 is YNFKEQ.

DNA of the CDR3: TGTGCCAGCTCACCACTGGGACAGGGGGCACCAAATGGGGTGAAAGATGGCTACACCTTC. As protein: CASSPLGQGAPNGVKDGYTF. The genes are TRBV18 and TRBJ1-2, with 12 bases identical to TRBD1. The CDR3 contains 20 residues. With V trimmed by 1 base and J by 6 bases, 18 bases remained unmatched. Germline CDR1 reads KGHSH; CDR2 reads LQKENI.

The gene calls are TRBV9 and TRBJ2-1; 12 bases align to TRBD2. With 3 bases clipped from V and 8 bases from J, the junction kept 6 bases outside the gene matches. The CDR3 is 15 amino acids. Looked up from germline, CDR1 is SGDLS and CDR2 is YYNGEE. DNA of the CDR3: TGTGCCAGCAGCGAGCCGGGACTAGCGGGCGATGAGCAGTTCTTC. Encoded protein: CASSEPGLAGDEQFF.

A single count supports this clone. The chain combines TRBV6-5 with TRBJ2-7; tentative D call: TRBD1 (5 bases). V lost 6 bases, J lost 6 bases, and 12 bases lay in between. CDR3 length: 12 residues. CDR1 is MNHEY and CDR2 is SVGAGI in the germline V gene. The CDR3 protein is CASSNLRGEQYF. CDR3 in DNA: TGTGCCAGCAGCAACTTAAGGGGCGAGCAGTACTTC.

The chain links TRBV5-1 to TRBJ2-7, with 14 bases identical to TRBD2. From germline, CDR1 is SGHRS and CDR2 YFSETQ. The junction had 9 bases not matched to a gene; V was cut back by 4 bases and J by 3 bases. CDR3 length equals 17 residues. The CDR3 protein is CASSPGTSGSRFYEQYV. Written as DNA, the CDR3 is TGCGCCAGCAGCCCCGGGACTAGCGGGAGCCGATTCTACGAGCAGTACGTC.

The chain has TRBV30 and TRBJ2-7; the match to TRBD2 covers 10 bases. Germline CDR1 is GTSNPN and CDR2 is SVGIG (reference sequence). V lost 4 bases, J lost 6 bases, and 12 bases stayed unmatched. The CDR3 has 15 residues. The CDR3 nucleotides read TGTGCCTGGACCCCGGGACTAGCGACTGGTGGCGAGCAGTACGTC. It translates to CAWTPGLATGGEQYV.

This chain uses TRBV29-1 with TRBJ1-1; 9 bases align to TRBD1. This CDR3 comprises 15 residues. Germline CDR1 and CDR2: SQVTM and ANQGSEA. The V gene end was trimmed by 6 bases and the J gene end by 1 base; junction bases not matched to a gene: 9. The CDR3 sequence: CSVRGQGIKNTEAFF. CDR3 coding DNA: TGCAGCGTACGCGGACAGGGGATAAAGAACACTGAAGCTTTCTTT.

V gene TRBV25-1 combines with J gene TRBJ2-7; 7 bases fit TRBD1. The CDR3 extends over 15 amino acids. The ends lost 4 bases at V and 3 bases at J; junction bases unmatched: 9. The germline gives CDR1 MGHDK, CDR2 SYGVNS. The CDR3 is CASSAYRGIRYEQYF. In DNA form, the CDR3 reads TGTGCCAGCAGTGCGTACAGGGGTATTCGCTACGAGCAGTACTTC.

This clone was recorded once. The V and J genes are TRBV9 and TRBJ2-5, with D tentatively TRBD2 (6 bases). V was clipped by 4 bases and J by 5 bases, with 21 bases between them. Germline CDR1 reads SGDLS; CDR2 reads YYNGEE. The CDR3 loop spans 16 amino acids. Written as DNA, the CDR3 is TGTGCCAGCAGCCCACGAATTAACCCTGCGGGGGAGACCCAGTACTTC. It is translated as CASSPRINPAGETQYF.

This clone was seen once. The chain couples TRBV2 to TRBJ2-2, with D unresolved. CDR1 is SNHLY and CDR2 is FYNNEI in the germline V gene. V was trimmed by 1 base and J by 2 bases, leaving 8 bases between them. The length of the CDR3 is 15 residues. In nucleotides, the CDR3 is TGTGCCAGCAGTGAAGAGCTCCCAAACACCGGGGAGCTGTTTTTT. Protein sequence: CASSEELPNTGELFF.

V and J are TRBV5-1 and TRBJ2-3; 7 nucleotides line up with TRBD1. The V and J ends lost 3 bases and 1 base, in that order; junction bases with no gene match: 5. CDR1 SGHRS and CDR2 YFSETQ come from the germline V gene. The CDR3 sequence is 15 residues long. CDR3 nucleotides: TGCGCCAGCAGCTCCGGACAGGAACGCACAGATACGCAGTATTTT. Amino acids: CASSSGQERTDTQYF.

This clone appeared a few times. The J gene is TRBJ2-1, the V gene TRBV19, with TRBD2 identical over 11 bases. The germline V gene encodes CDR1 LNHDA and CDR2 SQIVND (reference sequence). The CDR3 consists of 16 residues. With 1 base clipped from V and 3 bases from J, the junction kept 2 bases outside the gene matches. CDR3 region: CASSIGGTSGYNEQFF. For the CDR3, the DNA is TGTGCCAGTAGTATAGGAGGGACTAGCGGCTACAATGAGCAGTTCTTC.